At least ten counts were recorded for the clone carrying this TCR beta chain. Its antigen is unidentified. The sample originates from a study of T-cell reconstitution after alpha-beta-depleted transplantation in children. Researchers prepared the TCRbeta library using unique molecular identifiers, the study reports. Each CDR3 protein is one row after TCRdb ran MiXCR on the PCR reads. The table includes about 280,000 distinct CDR3 sequences, 11% detected once. Trimming removed 4 bases from V and 8 bases from J, with 10 bases in between. Germline-derived CDR1 and CDR2 are SGHRS and YFSETQ. The CDR3 is 12 amino acids. Whole-study findings and limits: Once a year had passed after transplant, T-cell counts and diversity came mostly from newly produced T cells. Some patients showed high day-60 TCRbeta diversity, which derived from surviving recipient T cells and thymic progenitors. About two months after transplant, alpha-beta T cells reportedly came from several hundred expanded graft clones.

The TCR originated in a male patient aged 2-9 years who had a stem cell transplant for chronic granulomatous disease, so the T cells may come from the graft donor. The chain employs TRBV5-1 and TRBJ2-1; no reliable D call. Sequenced here: peripheral blood, sampled 180 days after TCRalphabeta/CD19-depleted stem cell transplant. CDR3 bases: TGCGCCAGCAGCCCACGTGGCGATGAGCAGTTCTTC. It yields the protein CASSPRGDEQFF.